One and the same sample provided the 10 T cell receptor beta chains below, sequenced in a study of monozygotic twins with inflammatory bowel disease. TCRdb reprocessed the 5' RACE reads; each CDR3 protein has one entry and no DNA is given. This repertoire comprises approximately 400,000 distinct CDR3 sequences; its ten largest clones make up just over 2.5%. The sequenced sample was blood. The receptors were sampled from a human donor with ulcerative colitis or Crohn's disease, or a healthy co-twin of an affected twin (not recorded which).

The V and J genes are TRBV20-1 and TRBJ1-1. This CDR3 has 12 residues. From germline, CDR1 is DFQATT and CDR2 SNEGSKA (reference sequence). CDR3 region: CSAREIETEAFF.

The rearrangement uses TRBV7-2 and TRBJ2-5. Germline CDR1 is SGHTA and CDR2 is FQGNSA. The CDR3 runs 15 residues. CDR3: CASSLLRVYQETQYF.

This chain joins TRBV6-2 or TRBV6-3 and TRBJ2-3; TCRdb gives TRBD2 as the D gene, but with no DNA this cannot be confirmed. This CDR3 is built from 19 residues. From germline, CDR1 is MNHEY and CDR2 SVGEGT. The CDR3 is CASSYSTRGASGATDTQYF.

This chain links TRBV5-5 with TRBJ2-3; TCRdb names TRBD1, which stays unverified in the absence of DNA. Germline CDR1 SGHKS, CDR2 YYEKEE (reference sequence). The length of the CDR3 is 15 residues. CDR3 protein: CASSQGAQGPDTQYF.

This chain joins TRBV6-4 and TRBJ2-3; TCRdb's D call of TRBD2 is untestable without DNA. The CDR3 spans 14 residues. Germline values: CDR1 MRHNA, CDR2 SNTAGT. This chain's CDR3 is CASSGTSGADTQYF.

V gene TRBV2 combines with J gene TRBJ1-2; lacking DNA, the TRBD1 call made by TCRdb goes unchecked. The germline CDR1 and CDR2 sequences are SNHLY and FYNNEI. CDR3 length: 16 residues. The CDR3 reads CASSDHGTGEISGYTF.

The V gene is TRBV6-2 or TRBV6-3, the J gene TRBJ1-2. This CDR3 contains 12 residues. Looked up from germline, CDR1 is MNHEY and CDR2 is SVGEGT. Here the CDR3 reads CASSLDHYSYTF.

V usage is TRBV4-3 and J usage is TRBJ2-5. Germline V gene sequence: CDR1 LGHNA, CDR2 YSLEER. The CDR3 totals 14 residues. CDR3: CASSQRQVQETQYF.

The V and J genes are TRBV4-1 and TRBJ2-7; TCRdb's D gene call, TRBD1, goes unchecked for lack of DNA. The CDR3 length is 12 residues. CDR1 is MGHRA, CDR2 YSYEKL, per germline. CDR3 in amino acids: CASSGQDYEQYF.

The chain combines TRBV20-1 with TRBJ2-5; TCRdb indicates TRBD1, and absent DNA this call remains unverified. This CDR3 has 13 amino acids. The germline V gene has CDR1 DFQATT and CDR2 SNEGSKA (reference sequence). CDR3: CSASHQGEKTQYF.